This T cell receptor beta chain was profiled in a study of shared clonotypes between healthy human individuals. In regard to this clone: The identical CDR3 is also encoded by other nucleotide sequences in the sample.

Method: immunoSEQ multiplex PCR; TCRdb's copy keeps in-frame clones and lacks some. The table shows over a million clones, with approximately 80% occurring only once. CDR3 length: 15 residues. The V gene's germline CDR1 is SEHNR and CDR2 FQNEAQ (reference sequence). V trimming: 5 bases; J trimming: 4 bases; junction bases outside the gene matches: 5. The chain is built from TRBV7-9 and TRBJ2-1, with 10 bases that match TRBD2. The source is a man between 18 and 29 years old in good health. Some clones in this sample may be carry-over from other donors' samples. Source material: memory CD4+ T cells from PBMCs. The subset is: CD45RA-negative fraction. CDR3 loop: CASSPPSGGYNEQFF. Here the CDR3 DNA reads TGTGCCAGCAGCCCCCCTAGCGGGGGTTACAATGAGCAGTTCTTC.